Below are 20 T cell receptor beta chains sequenced from a single sample in a study of identical twins. TCRdb fed the 5' RACE reads into MiXCR, producing one record per CDR3 protein. Among about 900,000 distinct CDR3 sequences listed, approximately 13% were seen once. These data also formed part of another study, on yellow fever vaccine responses in identical twins.

The specimen was PBMCs. The origin of the receptors is a woman between 18 and 30 years old in good health.

This rearrangement joins TRBV7-2 to TRBJ2-7; 14 bases align to TRBD2. The CDR3 runs 15 residues. Germline CDR1 reads SGHTA; CDR2 reads FQGNSA. J gave up 6 bases and V 5 bases, and 6 bases lay outside the gene matches. CDR3 loop: CASSPPGLAGVEQYF. In nucleotides, the CDR3 is TGTGCCAGCAGCCCCCCGGGACTAGCGGGAGTCGAGCAGTACTTC.

This clonotype was counted between two and nine times. The gene calls are TRBV15 and TRBJ1-2, with D possibly being TRBD1 (5 bases). The CDR3 covers 13 residues. Germline CDR1 LNHNV, CDR2 YYDKDF (reference sequence). The V and J ends lost 4 bases and 5 bases respectively, with 11 bases between them. CDR3 in DNA: TGTGCCACCAGCAAGGGGCAGGTTTATGGCTACACCTTC. Translated, it gives CATSKGQVYGYTF.

This clonotype was detected only a few times. This chain links TRBV5-5 with TRBJ1-1, with a possible D match to TRBD1 (6 bases). This CDR3 spans 13 amino acids. Per germline, CDR1 SGHKS and CDR2 YYEKEE (reference sequence). Between the trimmed V and J ends, which lost 4 bases and 5 bases, there was a span of 12 bases. The CDR3 nucleotides read TGTGCCAGCAGCCACGAAGGGGGGACTGAAGCTTTCTTT. As protein: CASSHEGGTEAFF.

In nucleotides, the CDR3 is TGTGCTAGTGGTATCGGACAGGGGAATCAGCCCCAGCATTTT. Translation: CASGIGQGNQPQHF. V gene TRBV12-5 combines with J gene TRBJ1-5; TRBD1 matches at 9 bases. Per the germline V gene, CDR1 is LGHNT and CDR2 is FRNRAP. The junction had 3 bases not matched to a gene; V was cut back by 5 bases and J by 4 bases. CDR3 length: 14 amino acids.

This clonotype was detected a few times. The chain combines TRBV27 with TRBJ2-7; D perhaps matches TRBD2 (5 bases). The CDR3 loop spans 13 amino acids. With 0 bases removed from V and 6 bases from J, the gap between germline ends came to 9 bases. Per the germline V gene, CDR1 is MNHEY and CDR2 is SMNVEV (reference sequence). Written as DNA, the CDR3 is TGTGCCAGCAGTTTATCTGGGAGCTCCGAGCAGTACGTC. Residues: CASSLSGSSEQYV.

This clonotype was seen more than once but under ten times. V and J are TRBV9 and TRBJ2-1; 7 bases align to TRBD2. The trim removed 4 bases at V and 3 bases at J, leaving 16 bases unmatched. CDR1 SGDLS and CDR2 YYNGEE come from the germline V gene. CDR3 length: 18 amino acids. The CDR3: CASSPTGEGGPGYNEQFF. The CDR3 coding sequence is TGTGCCAGCAGCCCTACCGGTGAGGGAGGGCCTGGCTACAATGAGCAGTTCTTC.

This clonotype was seen ten or more times. V usage is TRBV6-1 and J usage is TRBJ2-7; D assignment may be TRBD1 or TRBD2 (5 bases each). Deletions cut 6 bases from V and 2 bases from J, with 11 bases between. Germline CDR1 and CDR2: MNHNS and SASEGT. This CDR3 is built from 13 residues. The CDR3: CASSPGRTYEQYF. The CDR3 coding sequence is TGTGCCAGCAGCCCGGGACGGACCTACGAGCAGTACTTC.

This clonotype was observed a handful of times. Here the CDR3 reads CASSLQLEGYGNEQFF. The CDR3 DNA reads TGTGCCAGCAGCTTACAGCTAGAAGGTTATGGCAATGAGCAGTTCTTC. The chain uses TRBV7-6 and TRBJ2-1; D not resolved. There are 16 residues in the CDR3. Germline V gene sequence: CDR1 SGHVS, CDR2 FNYEAQ. Trimming removed 2 bases from V and 6 bases from J, with 17 bases in between.

This clonotype was counted at least ten times. V gene TRBV4-1 combines with J gene TRBJ1-2, with 9 bases lining up with TRBD1. Germline V lookup: CDR1 MGHRA, CDR2 YSYEKL. J was trimmed by 8 bases and V by 2 bases; bases with no gene match: 6. The CDR3 consists of 14 residues. CDR3 sequence: CASSQLTGGKGYTF. Written as DNA, the CDR3 is TGCGCCAGCAGCCAACTGACAGGGGGAAAAGGCTACACCTTC.

This clonotype was counted many times. This chain links TRBV12-3 or TRBV12-4 with TRBJ2-5; D is uncertain. V was pared by 2 bases and J by 7 bases, with 11 bases between. CDR3 size: 13 residues. The DNA of the CDR3 is TGTGCCAGCAGTTTAACCAGCCTAGGGACCCAGTACTTC. The encoded protein is CASSLTSLGTQYF.

The gene calls are TRBV7-9 and TRBJ2-1, with D perhaps matching TRBD1 (5 bases). V was trimmed by 0 bases and J by 8 bases, leaving 14 bases between them. Germline lookup yields CDR1 SEHNR and CDR2 FQNEAQ (reference sequence). The CDR3 has 15 amino acids. CDR3 amino acids: CASSLAQGSKDEQFF. As DNA, the CDR3 is TGTGCCAGCAGCTTAGCCCAGGGCTCTAAAGATGAGCAGTTCTTC.

V gene TRBV3-1 combines with J gene TRBJ2-7, with TRBD2 identical over 11 bases. The CDR3 spans 16 residues. Germline values: CDR1 LGHDT, CDR2 YNNKEL (reference sequence). Trimming cost V 4 bases and J 1 base; bases outside gene matches: 6. The CDR3 loop is CASSRPTSGDSYEQYF. Here the CDR3 DNA reads TGTGCCAGCAGCCGACCGACTAGCGGGGATTCCTACGAGCAGTACTTC.

The chain uses TRBV28 and TRBJ2-1; 9 bases map to TRBD2. The CDR3 has 15 residues. Germline trimming cut 4 bases from V and 4 bases from J; bases unmatched to any gene: 5. From germline, CDR1 is MDHEN and CDR2 SYDVKM. This CDR3 is CASSWQRGVYNEQFF. For the CDR3, the DNA is TGTGCCAGCAGTTGGCAGCGGGGGGTTTACAATGAGCAGTTCTTC.

The sample holds many counts of this clonotype. The chain joins TRBV4-1 to TRBJ2-5; D uncertain. Trimming took off 0 bases at V and 4 bases at J, with 12 bases between the two ends. CDR3 length: 15 amino acids. From germline, CDR1 is MGHRA and CDR2 YSYEKL. CDR3 coding DNA: TGCGCCAGCAGCCAAGATGGGTCGGGCTTAGAGACCCAGTACTTC. Translation: CASSQDGSGLETQYF.

The V and J genes are TRBV6-5 and TRBJ2-1; D is undetermined. V gave up 0 bases and J gave up 3 bases, with 6 bases separating them. Germline values: CDR1 MNHEY, CDR2 SVGAGI. CDR3 length: 14 residues. Here the CDR3 DNA reads TGTGCCAGCAGTTACTCGCGGAGCTACAATGAGCAGTTCTTC. Its protein product is CASSYSRSYNEQFF.

In this sample, this clonotype turned up a few times. This chain connects TRBV12-3 or TRBV12-4 to TRBJ1-1; TRBD1 matches 7 bases. This CDR3 comprises 14 residues. The V and J ends lost 10 bases and 11 bases, in that order; junction bases with no gene match: 19. The CDR3 here is CAITTLRQGQEAFF. The CDR3 DNA is TGTGCCATCACGACCCTTAGACAGGGCCAGGAGGCTTTCTTT.

The sample holds a few counts of this clonotype. The rearrangement joins TRBV6-5 to TRBJ1-5, with 9 nucleotides matching TRBD1. Trimming took 0 bases from V and 10 from J; bases not matched to a gene: 16. The CDR3 runs to 18 residues. Germline assignment: CDR1 MNHEY and CDR2 SVGAGI. CDR3 residues: CASSYSGKDRGRPGPQHF. CDR3 sequence (DNA): TGTGCCAGCAGTTACTCCGGGAAGGACAGGGGCAGACCAGGTCCCCAGCATTTT.

This chain uses TRBV6-1 with TRBJ1-4; 12 bases line up with TRBD1. Germline V lookup: CDR1 MNHNS, CDR2 SASEGT. J was trimmed by 8 bases and V by 6 bases; bases with no gene match: 7. The CDR3 has 15 residues. The CDR3 bases are TGTGCCAGCAGATCCGCCGGGACAGGGGGCGAAAAACTGTTTTTT. Translating gives CASRSAGTGGEKLFF.

The CDR3 protein is CSARGTRYPLDTQYF. In DNA form, the CDR3 reads TGCAGTGCTAGGGGGACTCGATACCCCCTTGATACGCAGTATTTT. The chain is built from TRBV20-1 and TRBJ2-3, with TRBD2 as a possible D gene (6 bases). Trimming stripped 3 bases from V and 6 bases from J, with 19 bases between. The CDR3 runs 15 residues. In germline, CDR1 is DFQATT, CDR2 SNEGSKA (reference sequence).

At least ten counts were recorded for this clonotype. The chain carries TRBV6-4 and TRBJ2-2, with 10 bases that match TRBD1. Trimming took 5 bases from V and 5 from J; bases not matched to a gene: 8. The CDR3 has 16 amino acids. Germline V CDR1 and CDR2: MRHNA, SNTAGT. CDR3: CASSPTGQGGTGELFF. The CDR3 DNA is TGTGCCAGCAGTCCTACCGGACAGGGGGGTACCGGGGAGCTGTTTTTT.